A single sample is the source of the 18 T cell receptor beta chains below, sequenced in a study of Tregs in tolerant kidney transplant recipients (dated by TCRdb to about 2019). Library prep was done by the immunoSEQ multiplex PCR assay. Sourced from immuneACCESS, this table was stored by TCRdb with only in-frame sequences that have V and J called. A share of the clones is absent; for the studies checked, an unresolved V gene accounts for under half, and the remainder has no known explanation. This sample gives 200,000 to 300,000 clones in total; about 80% of them show up just once. Together, the top ten hold less than 0.75% of the sample. The sample comprised CD4+ T cells from blood. These receptors were collected from a human donor in good health.

The chain links TRBV29-1 to TRBJ1-1; no clear D. V was trimmed by 4 bases and J by 0 bases, leaving 9 bases between them. The CDR3 covers 13 residues. Germline V gene lookup returns CDR1 SQVTM and CDR2 ANQGSEA. CDR3 residues: CSVVTLLNTEAFF. CDR3 bases: TGCAGCGTTGTGACCCTGCTGAACACTGAAGCTTTCTTT.

This clone occurred a few times. V usage is TRBV5-4 and J usage is TRBJ1-2; 7 nucleotides align to TRBD1. CDR1 and CDR2 (germline): SGHNT, YYREEE (reference sequence). With 4 bases clipped from V and 4 bases from J, the junction kept 4 bases outside the gene matches. The CDR3 is 13 residues long. The CDR3 DNA reads as TGTGCCAGCAGCGGGGACAGAGTCTATGGCTACACCTTC. Translating it yields CASSGDRVYGYTF.

The chain couples TRBV2 to TRBJ2-6; 8 bases agree with TRBD1. The V and J ends lost 4 bases and 2 bases, in that order; junction bases with no gene match: 10. Per germline, CDR1 SNHLY and CDR2 FYNNEI. The CDR3 is 18 amino acids. The CDR3 region has the DNA TGTGCCAGCAGTGCGCCGACAGGGGTCGAACCTGGGGCCAACGTCCTGACTTTC. As protein: CASSAPTGVEPGANVLTF.

A note on this clone: This specimen includes other DNA sequences encoding the same CDR3. The chain uses TRBV25-1 and TRBJ2-3; no definite D call. The V and J ends lost 6 bases and 1 base respectively, with 5 bases between them. The CDR3 runs to 12 residues. In germline, CDR1 is MGHDK, CDR2 SYGVNS. The CDR3 region has the DNA TGTGCCAGCAGCGCAGGCACAGATACGCAGTATTTT. It codes for CASSAGTDTQYF.

Turning to this clone: The same CDR3 is also encoded by other DNA sequences in this sample. The chain couples TRBV4-1 to TRBJ1-2, with 9 bases that match TRBD1. There are 16 residues in the CDR3. CDR1 and CDR2 from the germline V gene are MGHRA and YSYEKL. V gave up 3 bases and J gave up 7 bases; unmatched junction bases: 12. The CDR3 region is CASSQAILQGARGYTF. For the CDR3, the DNA is TGCGCCAGCAGCCAGGCTATTCTACAGGGGGCGCGTGGCTACACCTTC.

The chain links TRBV19 to TRBJ2-3; TRBD2 matches 12 bases. The CDR3 has 15 amino acids. Trimming cost V 6 bases and J 4 bases; bases outside gene matches: 5. In germline, CDR1 is LNHDA, CDR2 SQIVND (reference sequence). In DNA, the CDR3 is TGTGCCAGTAGCGGTCTAGCGGGAGGGGCAGATACGCAGTATTTT. Its protein is CASSGLAGGADTQYF.

The V and J genes are TRBV14 and TRBJ2-2; D call uncertain. Trimming removed 1 base from V and 7 bases from J, with 10 bases in between. CDR3 length: 14 amino acids. The germline gives CDR1 SGHDN, CDR2 FVKESK. CDR3 amino acids: CASSQGVSHGELFF. The CDR3 DNA reads TGTGCCAGCAGCCAAGGGGTTAGCCACGGGGAGCTGTTTTTT. Complete variable domain (other parts from reference TRBV14 and TRBJ2-2): EAGVTQFPSHSVIEKGQTVTLRCDPISGHDNLYWYRRVMGKEIKFLLHFVKESKQDESGMPNNRFLAERTGGTYSTLKVQPAELEDSGVYFCASSQGVSHGELFFGEGSRLTVL.

This chain links TRBV19 with TRBJ1-1; 7 nucleotides line up with TRBD1. Germline trimming cut 0 bases from V and 0 bases from J; bases unmatched to any gene: 16. Germline lookup yields CDR1 LNHDA and CDR2 SQIVND (reference sequence). The CDR3 totals 20 residues. The CDR3 DNA reads TGTGCCAGTAGTATAGATGACGAAGGGGGCTGGGGTAAGATGAACACTGAAGCTTTCTTT. Its translation: CASSIDDEGGWGKMNTEAFF.

The rearrangement links TRBV7-2 to TRBJ1-6, with D possibly being TRBD1 (6 bases). V shed 5 bases and J shed 9 bases, with 14 bases lying between them. Germline CDR1 SGHTA, CDR2 FQGNSA. This CDR3 contains 14 residues. CDR3 in amino acids: CASSRGAGSSPLHF. In DNA, the CDR3 is TGTGCCAGCAGCCGGGGGGCAGGGTCTTCACCCCTCCACTTT.

The V call is TRBV4-1, the J call TRBJ1-5; no firm D call. The CDR3 loop spans 15 amino acids. The germline gives CDR1 MGHRA, CDR2 YSYEKL. With 2 bases removed from V and 3 bases from J, the gap between germline ends came to 11 bases. CDR3 protein: CASSQHSSSNQPQHF. For the CDR3, the DNA is TGCGCCAGCAGCCAACATTCAAGCTCCAATCAGCCCCAGCATTTT.

The chain employs TRBV30 and TRBJ2-5, with TRBD2 identical over 8 bases. The J call may be incorrect, as the DNA end agrees better with TRBJ2-7. The CDR3 is 14 residues long. Per germline, CDR1 GTSNPN and CDR2 SVGIG (reference sequence). CDR3 in amino acids: CAWSLAGGPYEQYF. CDR3 sequence (DNA): TGTGCCTGGAGTCTCGCGGGAGGTCCTTACGAGCAGTACTTC.

The gene calls are TRBV5-4 and TRBJ2-7, with D possibly matching TRBD2 (5 bases). CDR3 length: 15 amino acids. Per germline, CDR1 SGHNT and CDR2 YYREEE (reference sequence). V gave up 3 bases and J gave up 3 bases, with 16 bases separating them. CDR3 sequence (DNA): TGTGCCAGCAGCTCCCGCGGCGGACTCGGCTACGAGCAGTACTTC. It encodes CASSSRGGLGYEQYF.

The rearrangement joins TRBV5-8 to TRBJ2-7; 7 bases align to TRBD1. The length of the CDR3 is 14 residues. CDR1 is SGHTS and CDR2 is YDEGEE in the germline V gene. J lost 2 bases, V lost 6 bases, and 8 bases had no gene match. CDR3 nucleotide sequence: TGTGCCAGCAAAACTGACAGGGCAACCTACGAGCAGTACTTC. It translates to CASKTDRATYEQYF.

This clone was seen only once. Other nucleotide sequences from this sample produce the same CDR3. The chain has TRBV4-1 and TRBJ2-1; 8 bases map to TRBD1. The CDR3 extends over 16 amino acids. Germline trimming cut 7 bases from V and 2 bases from J; bases unmatched to any gene: 10. CDR1 MGHRA and CDR2 YSYEKL come from the germline V gene. This chain's CDR3 is CASTLGPDRAYNEQFF. CDR3 bases: TGCGCCAGCACCTTAGGGCCGGACAGGGCCTACAATGAGCAGTTCTTC.

This chain connects TRBV30 to TRBJ1-2, with a tentative D call TRBD1 (6 bases). From germline, CDR1 is GTSNPN and CDR2 SVGIG (reference sequence). The CDR3 consists of 16 residues. V was shortened by 2 bases and J by 4 bases, with 20 bases between the two germline ends. DNA for the CDR3: TGTGCCTGGAGTACTTCCCGCCCCGGGACAACCTATGGCTACACCTTC. Encoded protein: CAWSTSRPGTTYGYTF.

V is TRBV7-8 and J is TRBJ1-2; D not resolved. This CDR3 has 15 amino acids. Trimming shortened V by 0 bases and J by 0 bases, and 8 bases separated the two germline ends. Looked up from germline, CDR1 is SGHVS and CDR2 is FQNEAQ. The DNA for the CDR3 is TGTGCCAGCAGCTTAGCGGGCGGCTCTAACTATGGCTACACCTTC. Translation gives CASSLAGGSNYGYTF.

The chain couples TRBV18 to TRBJ2-2, with 8 positions matching TRBD2. Germline V lookup: CDR1 KGHSH, CDR2 LQKENI. The J segment lost 1 base and the V segment lost 2 bases, leaving 9 bases of the junction unmatched. The CDR3 covers 18 residues. The CDR3 DNA reads as TGTGCCAGCTCACCAAGAGTCCTGAGCGGGGGGAACACCGGGGAGCTGTTTTTT. This gives the protein CASSPRVLSGGNTGELFF.

The chain has TRBV21-1 and TRBJ2-7; TRBD1 is the table's D call and was not checked against the DNA. TRBV21-1 is a listed pseudogene. The CDR3 extends over 17 amino acids. The CDR3 DNA sequence: TGTGCCAGCAGCAAAGACGTGAGTGGACAGGGGGCCGACGAGCAGTACTTC. Translation: CASSKDVSGQGADEQYF.